These 14 T cell receptor beta chains were all obtained from the same sample, sequenced in a study of PD-1 blockade in classical Hodgkin lymphoma. Autologous stem cell transplantation was followed by relapse in every patient, and brentuximab vedotin exposure varied. Measured with immunoSEQ multiplex PCR; TCRdb has only the in-frame clones, and not every one. The repertoire consists of some 100,000 clones, with over 85% occurring once and the leading ten covering less than 3%. Sequencing was performed on peripheral blood mononuclear cells (PBMCs), taken at baseline. These receptors were obtained from a human donor with classical Hodgkin lymphoma.

The V call is TRBV4-1, the J call TRBJ2-7, with 9 bases lining up with TRBD2. Germline V gives CDR1 MGHRA, CDR2 YSYEKL. This CDR3 contains 15 residues. The V and J ends lost 2 bases and 3 bases, in that order; junction bases with no gene match: 5. CDR3 protein: CASSQPTSGYYEQYF. In DNA form, the CDR3 reads TGCGCCAGCAGCCAACCCACTAGCGGGTACTACGAGCAGTACTTC.

This clone appeared once. This chain joins TRBV7-2 and TRBJ1-4; 8 bases fit TRBD1. Germline assignment: CDR1 SGHTA and CDR2 FQGNSA. V was clipped by 5 bases and J by 3 bases; unmatched bases: 5. CDR3 length: 15 residues. The CDR3: CASSVQGAPNEKLFF. The CDR3, as DNA: TGTGCCAGCAGCGTCCAGGGGGCACCTAATGAAAAACTGTTTTTT.

This clone was observed a single time. CDR3 loop: CASSVGAGDGYTF. The CDR3, as DNA: TGTGCCAGCAGCGTAGGCGCAGGGGATGGCTACACCTTC. The V gene is TRBV9, the J gene TRBJ1-2; D is possibly TRBD1 (6 bases). The CDR3 extends over 13 amino acids. Germline V lookup: CDR1 SGDLS, CDR2 YYNGEE. With 0 bases removed from V and 6 bases from J, the gap between germline ends came to 9 bases.

This rearrangement joins TRBV27 to TRBJ2-1; TRBD1 aligns across 7 bases. Germline CDR1 reads MNHEY; CDR2 reads SMNVEV (reference sequence). The CDR3 loop spans 15 amino acids. V dropped 2 bases and J dropped 2; count of bases not matched to a gene: 3. CDR3 in amino acids: CASSLDRVTYNEQFF. The CDR3 coding sequence is TGTGCCAGCAGTTTAGACAGGGTTACCTACAATGAGCAGTTCTTC.

The CDR3 region is CASTPGGKGDGYTF. CDR3 coding DNA: TGTGCCAGCACCCCAGGAGGGAAGGGCGATGGCTACACCTTC. The chain uses TRBV9 and TRBJ1-2; D not certain. Germline V gene sequence: CDR1 SGDLS, CDR2 YYNGEE. The CDR3 covers 14 residues. Deletions cut 6 bases from V and 6 bases from J, with 18 bases between.

The V gene is TRBV28, the J gene TRBJ2-5, with a tentative D call TRBD1 (6 bases). Germline CDR1 and CDR2: MDHEN and SYDVKM. Trimming took off 3 bases at V and 4 bases at J, with 18 bases between the two ends. This CDR3 spans 16 amino acids. CDR3 nucleotide sequence: TGTGCCAGCAGTTTCTCTGCAGGGGATAGATTAGAGACCCAGTACTTC. Encoded protein: CASSFSAGDRLETQYF.

This chain connects TRBV7-9 to TRBJ1-1; no definite D call. Germline V gives CDR1 SEHNR, CDR2 FQNEAQ (reference sequence). Trimming shortened V by 5 bases and J by 13 bases, and 14 bases separated the two germline ends. The CDR3 consists of 11 residues. The CDR3 loop is CASSVKGLDFF. The CDR3 nucleotides read TGTGCCAGCAGCGTCAAGGGATTAGATTTCTTT.

The V and J genes are TRBV6-1 and TRBJ1-2; 7 bases are a match to TRBD1. Germline CDR1 MNHNS, CDR2 SASEGT. The CDR3 length is 15 residues. V shed 6 bases, J shed 2 bases, and the junction held 9 bases outside the gene matches. CDR3 sequence reads: CASRPQGERNYGYTF. CDR3 coding DNA: TGTGCCAGCAGACCCCAGGGGGAAAGAAACTATGGCTACACCTTC.

J is TRBJ2-7 and V is TRBV6-6; the match to TRBD1 covers 8 bases. Germline V gene data show CDR1 as MNHNY and CDR2 as SVGAGI (reference sequence). The CDR3 has 15 amino acids. Unmatched junction bases numbered 11, after V lost 7 bases and J lost 3 bases. Here the CDR3 reads CASTQSGQGIYEQYF. As DNA, the CDR3 is TGTGCCAGCACCCAGTCAGGACAGGGAATCTACGAGCAGTACTTC.

The chain combines TRBV18 with TRBJ1-5; 8 positions match TRBD1. The V gene end was trimmed by 6 bases and the J gene end by 10 bases; junction bases not matched to a gene: 8. The CDR3 extends over 13 amino acids. Germline V gene data show CDR1 as KGHSH and CDR2 as LQKENI. The CDR3 spells CASSLSQGDPQHF. The CDR3 DNA reads TGTGCCAGCTCTCTCTCACAGGGGGACCCCCAGCATTTT.

V usage is TRBV5-4 and J usage is TRBJ2-3; possible D gene TRBD2, 6 bases. Germline V gene data show CDR1 as SGHNT and CDR2 as YYREEE (reference sequence). The V and J ends lost 2 bases and 2 bases respectively, with 12 bases between them. The CDR3 covers 15 residues. CDR3 in amino acids: CASSFGLLDTDTQYF. The CDR3 DNA is TGTGCCAGCAGCTTCGGACTACTTGACACAGATACGCAGTATTTT.

This clone occurred once. The chain carries TRBV30 and TRBJ1-4; no clear D gene. Germline V CDR1 and CDR2: GTSNPN, SVGIG (reference sequence). This CDR3 is 14 amino acids long. V was clipped by 4 bases and J by 0 bases, with 9 bases between them. Here the CDR3 DNA reads TGTGCCTGGAAGTGGCAGTCAACTAATGAAAAACTGTTTTTT. The encoded protein is CAWKWQSTNEKLFF.

This chain uses TRBV6-1 with TRBJ1-5, with TRBD1 matching over 9 bases. CDR3 length: 16 amino acids. V lost 4 bases and J lost 6; bases outside the gene matches: 10. Germline lookup yields CDR1 MNHNS and CDR2 SASEGT. CDR3 loop: CASSGQGGGWSQPQHF. The CDR3 nucleotides are TGTGCCAGCAGTGGACAGGGGGGGGGATGGAGTCAGCCCCAGCATTTT.

The chain joins TRBV5-1 to TRBJ1-5; possible D gene TRBD1, 5 bases. This CDR3 has 16 residues. Germline V gives CDR1 SGHRS, CDR2 YFSETQ. V was clipped by 0 bases and J by 5 bases, with 15 bases between them. In DNA, the CDR3 is TGCGCCAGCAGCTTGGGGGCAGGGAGGGTGGATCAGCCCCAGCATTTT. This encodes CASSLGAGRVDQPQHF.